This is a list of T cell receptor beta chains from one sample in a study of blood T cell repertoires in COVID-19. Sequencing was performed with immunoSEQ multiplex PCR; in TCRdb, only in-frame clones are kept and a portion is missing. Among some 28,000 clones, about 85% were seen once, and the ten largest hold 25%. Sequencing was performed on peripheral blood. Receptor source: a human donor in a cohort sampled during active COVID-19. Each CDR3 is given with its conserved first and last residue. D genes are given only for firm matches. Expanded clones get a size class; other rows say once, few or many, or leave the size out.

>TRBD1|TRBV10-3|14|.|TRBJ1-1
TGTGCCATCAGTCGACAGGGTGAGAACACTGAAGCTTTCTTT
CAISRQGENTEAFF
>.|TRBV4-3|15|.|TRBJ2-7
TGCGCCAGCAGCCCAGTGGGGGGGGCGTCGGTCGAGCAGTACTTC
CASSPVGGASVEQYF
>.|TRBV6-6|12|.|TRBJ1-2
TGTGCCAGCAGTTACGCAGGGGAAGGCTACACCTTC
CASSYAGEGYTF
>.|TRBV11-2|12|.|TRBJ1-2
TGTGCCAGCAGCTTAGCGGGTGGCGGCTACACCTTC
CASSLAGGGYTF
>.|TRBV6-6|14|.|TRBJ1-4
TGTGCCAGCTCTCGTGCTACAGGGACTGAAAAACTGTTTTTT
CASSRATGTEKLFF
>TRBD1|TRBV12-3/TRBV12-4|13|.|TRBJ2-3
TGTGCCAGCAGATGGACAGGGACGGATACGCAGTATTTT
CASRWTGTDTQYF
>TRBD1|TRBV29-1|17|once|TRBJ2-5
TGCAGCGTCAAACCCGGGACAGGGGGCCCCCTTCAGGAGACCCAGTACTTC
CSVKPGTGGPLQETQYF
>.|TRBV7-3|15|.|TRBJ2-2
TGTGCCAGCAGCCTATATTATGGGAACACCGGGGAGCTGTTTTTT
CASSLYYGNTGELFF
>TRBD1|TRBV7-2|15|.|TRBJ2-7
TGTGCCAGCAGCCCTGGGACAGGAGTCCCGTTAGAGCAGTACTTC
CASSPGTGVPLEQYF
>TRBD1|TRBV30|15|.|TRBJ1-4
TGTGCCTGGAGAGTCCGGGACAGGATTAATGAAAAACTGTTTTTT
CAWRVRDRINEKLFF
>.|TRBV6-5|15|.|TRBJ1-5
TGTGCCAGCAGTTACCGGGGTGGTGGCAATCAGCCCCAGCATTTT
CASSYRGGGNQPQHF
>.|TRBV9|15|.|TRBJ2-2
TGTGCCAGCCCTTCAGGAGGGGGGACAGCCGGGGAGCTGTTTTTT
CASPSGGGTAGELFF
>.|TRBV30|13|.|TRBJ1-5
TGTGCCTGGGGGGAGGAAAGCGATCAGCCCCAGCATTTT
CAWGEESDQPQHF
>TRBD1|TRBV7-9|16|.|TRBJ2-3
TGTGCCAGCAGCTTAACGGGACAGGGTGCCACAGATACGCAGTATTTT
CASSLTGQGATDTQYF